Presented here are 27 T cell receptor beta chains from one specimen sequenced in a study of blood T cells in healthy people across ages. The second PCR ran 7 to 11 cycles with a sample-barcoded 5' primer and J-beta primers. TCRdb independently ran MiXCR on the 5' RACE reads; one entry per CDR3 protein. The sample records about 510,000 distinct CDR3 sequences, about 29% being singletons. These data also featured in a second study, about T cells of mothers and their children.

The sample consisted of blood. The receptors here all came from a boy younger than 10 in good health.

This clonotype was detected only a few times. This sequence joins TRBV6-5 and TRBJ2-5; no clear D. Per germline, CDR1 MNHEY and CDR2 SVGAGI. The CDR3 contains 14 residues. Trimming left V 1 base short and J 4 bases short, with 10 bases between. The CDR3 DNA reads as TGTGCCAGCAGTTACTATGGTGGGATAGAGACCCAGTACTTC. Protein product: CASSYYGGIETQYF.

The genes are TRBV27 and TRBJ2-1; D may be TRBD1 or TRBD2 (5 bases each). Germline-derived CDR1 and CDR2 are MNHEY and SMNVEV (reference sequence). This CDR3 is built from 14 residues. V gave up 4 bases and J gave up 2 bases, with 9 bases separating them. CDR3 region: CASSSRGAYNEQFF. The CDR3 nucleotides are TGTGCCAGCAGTTCGAGGGGAGCCTACAATGAGCAGTTCTTC.

This clonotype has only a few counts. The genes are TRBV6-5 and TRBJ2-5; perhaps TRBD1 as D (8 bases). This CDR3 spans 15 amino acids. Germline CDR1 is MNHEY and CDR2 is SVGAGI. V shed 4 bases and J shed 2 bases, with 14 bases lying between them. CDR3 amino acids: CASSSDREGQETQYF. DNA for the CDR3: TGTGCCAGCAGTTCGGACAGGGAGGGGCAAGAGACCCAGTACTTC.

This clonotype showed up many times. The chain recombines TRBV12-3 or TRBV12-4 with TRBJ1-5; D remains ambiguous. The CDR3 has 13 residues. Trimming took off 2 bases at V and 7 bases at J, with 9 bases between the two ends. CDR3 sequence: CASSLREQQPQHF. CDR3 sequence (DNA): TGTGCCAGCAGTTTACGCGAGCAACAGCCCCAGCATTTT.

The chain couples TRBV7-2 to TRBJ2-4; TRBD2 is a possible D gene (5 bases). This CDR3 has 12 amino acids. V dropped 3 bases and J dropped 8 bases, with 8 bases sitting between them. Germline V gene data show CDR1 as SGHTA and CDR2 as FQGNSA. The CDR3 is CASSLSGDIQYF. DNA of the CDR3: TGTGCCAGCAGCTTGTCCGGGGACATTCAGTACTTC.

The chain has TRBV15 and TRBJ2-5; D unclear. The J call may be wrong; the DNA end is better matched by TRBJ2-1. Germline V gene sequence: CDR1 LNHNV, CDR2 YYDKDF (reference sequence). The length of the CDR3 is 12 residues. CDR3 amino acids: CATSRLNGGQFF. CDR3 nucleotide sequence: TGTGCCACCAGCAGATTAAACGGTGGGCAGTTCTTC.

The sample holds one count of this clonotype. This chain joins TRBV20-1 and TRBJ2-1; D is ambiguous. Trimming removed 0 bases at V and 4 bases at J, with 19 bases between. The CDR3 has 17 amino acids. Germline V gives CDR1 DFQATT, CDR2 SNEGSKA (reference sequence). CDR3 sequence: CSARDRRVPYAYNEQFF. As DNA, the CDR3 is TGCAGTGCTAGAGATCGCCGAGTACCCTATGCATACAATGAGCAGTTCTTC.

This clonotype was counted a few times. The V call is TRBV24-1, the J call TRBJ1-1; D is perhaps TRBD1 (5 bases). The germline V and J ends were trimmed by 4 bases and 3 bases, with 26 bases remaining between them. The V gene's germline CDR1 is KGHDR and CDR2 SFDVKD. This CDR3 has 19 residues. DNA for the CDR3: TGTGCCACCAGTGACAGAACCCTCCGGGACGAGGTGTTCGACACTGAAGCTTTCTTT. This codes for CATSDRTLRDEVFDTEAFF.

This chain uses TRBV20-1 with TRBJ1-1; D is uncertain. There are 13 residues in the CDR3. The V and J ends lost 3 bases and 2 bases respectively, with 10 bases between them. Germline CDR1 DFQATT, CDR2 SNEGSKA (reference sequence). The CDR3, as DNA: TGCAGTGCTAGCCCGGACGGTAACACTGAAGCTTTCTTT. Encoded protein: CSASPDGNTEAFF.

The CDR3 reads CASSPQLAYQETQYF. CDR3 in DNA: TGTGCCAGCAGCCCTCAGTTGGCCTACCAAGAGACCCAGTACTTC. The V call is TRBV7-2, the J call TRBJ2-5, with D hard to call. The V gene lost 5 bases and the J gene lost 0 bases, with 13 bases spanning the gap. Germline CDR1 and CDR2: SGHTA and FQGNSA. CDR3 length equals 15 residues.

This clonotype was counted between two and nine times. V is TRBV20-1 and J is TRBJ1-2; no clear D gene. V lost 3 bases and J lost 0, with 17 bases in between. This CDR3 has 16 residues. Germline assignment: CDR1 DFQATT and CDR2 SNEGSKA (reference sequence). CDR3 bases: TGCAGTGCTAGCTCTGCATTTAAGAGATCTAACTATGGCTACACCTTC. As protein: CSASSAFKRSNYGYTF.

This clonotype was picked up a small number of times. The gene calls are TRBV6-6 and TRBJ2-7; a weak D match, TRBD2 (5 bases). Per the germline V gene, CDR1 is MNHNY and CDR2 is SVGAGI (reference sequence). V dropped 6 bases and J dropped 6 bases, with 12 bases sitting between them. The CDR3 is 12 amino acids. CDR3 nucleotides: TGTGCCAGCAGCCCCGAGGGATCCGAGCAGTACTTC. Translation gives CASSPEGSEQYF.

With respect to this clonotype: One junction end does not reproduce the germline sequence, and a read error may be involved. V gene TRBV12-3 or TRBV12-4 combines with J gene TRBJ2-3, with 8 bases aligning to TRBD2. The CDR3 extends over 14 amino acids. CDR3 in DNA: TGTGCCAGCAGTCTAGCGGGTGGAGAAGATACGCAGTATTTT. This codes for CASSLAGGEDTQYF.

The chain employs TRBV25-1 and TRBJ2-1; tentatively, D is TRBD1 (6 bases). The V gene lost 3 bases and the J gene lost 0 bases, with 6 bases spanning the gap. In germline, CDR1 is MGHDK, CDR2 SYGVNS. There are 14 residues in the CDR3. Here the CDR3 DNA reads TGTGCCAGCAGTGAGGGACACTCCTACAATGAGCAGTTCTTC. It encodes CASSEGHSYNEQFF.

In this sample, this clonotype turned up a few times. This rearrangement joins TRBV5-1 to TRBJ2-3; unclear D gene. From germline, CDR1 is SGHRS and CDR2 YFSETQ. V gave up 1 base and J gave up 0 bases, with 9 bases separating them. The CDR3 loop spans 15 amino acids. The DNA for the CDR3 is TGCGCCAGCAGCTTGAGGCGGAGTAGCACAGATACGCAGTATTTT. Amino acids: CASSLRRSSTDTQYF.

V gene TRBV7-9 combines with J gene TRBJ2-6, with D unresolved. The germline V gene encodes CDR1 SEHNR and CDR2 FQNEAQ (reference sequence). With 1 base removed from V and 3 bases from J, the gap between germline ends came to 4 bases. The CDR3 spans 14 residues. CDR3 region: CASSLVGGANVLTF. The CDR3 DNA is TGTGCCAGCAGCTTAGTCGGTGGGGCCAACGTCCTGACTTTC.

This clonotype has more than one count but fewer than ten. The V call is TRBV4-1, the J call TRBJ1-6; 7 nucleotides agree with TRBD1. CDR3 length: 16 amino acids. Germline V gene sequence: CDR1 MGHRA, CDR2 YSYEKL. J was trimmed by 6 bases and V by 1 base; bases with no gene match: 6. This chain's CDR3 is CASSQVHHRGNSPLHF. The DNA of the CDR3 is TGCGCCAGCAGCCAAGTTCACCACAGGGGTAATTCACCCCTCCACTTT.

The chain employs TRBV5-1 and TRBJ2-7; TRBD2 is a possible D gene (5 bases). V shed 5 bases and J shed 5 bases, with 20 bases lying between them. This CDR3 spans 15 amino acids. Germline assignment: CDR1 SGHRS and CDR2 YFSETQ. The CDR3 protein is CASSPSPRDGDEQYF. CDR3 nucleotides: TGCGCCAGCAGTCCGTCCCCTAGAGACGGGGACGAGCAGTACTTC.

CDR3 DNA sequence: TGTGCCAGCAGCTTAGTCCCCGCGAACTCCTACAATGAGCAGTTCTTC. Encoded protein: CASSLVPANSYNEQFF. This chain joins TRBV7-6 and TRBJ2-1; D unresolved. The ends were cut back, 1 base at V and 0 bases at J, with 10 bases in the middle. There are 16 residues in the CDR3. In germline, CDR1 is SGHVS, CDR2 FNYEAQ.

A few counts support this clonotype. CDR3 amino acids: CASSPLDGSGGFPREQYF. CDR3 coding DNA: TGCGCCAGCAGCCCCCTAGATGGTAGCGGGGGGTTCCCGCGCGAGCAGTACTTC. The V and J genes are TRBV5-1 and TRBJ2-7, with 10 bases that match TRBD2. Germline CDR1 is SGHRS and CDR2 is YFSETQ. This CDR3 comprises 18 residues. Trimming removed 4 bases from V and 6 bases from J; junction bases left unmatched: 19.

The rearrangement joins TRBV20-1 to TRBJ2-6; 10 bases match TRBD2. The length of the CDR3 is 18 residues. Per the germline V gene, CDR1 is DFQATT and CDR2 is SNEGSKA (reference sequence). The V gene end was trimmed by 1 base and the J gene end by 4 bases; junction bases not matched to a gene: 10. This CDR3 reads CSARVPSGSRGGANVLTF. The CDR3 bases are TGCAGTGCTAGAGTCCCTAGCGGGAGCCGTGGGGGGGCCAACGTCCTGACTTTC.

The J gene is TRBJ2-1, the V gene TRBV13; 7 bases line up with TRBD2. CDR3 length: 16 residues. The V segment lost 5 bases and the J segment 0 bases; nucleotides outside the gene matches: 7. The germline gives CDR1 PRHDT, CDR2 FYEKMQ (reference sequence). The chain's CDR3 is CASSGSSGPSYNEQFF. DNA of the CDR3: TGTGCCAGCAGCGGCAGTAGCGGGCCCTCCTACAATGAGCAGTTCTTC. Full variable domain (remainder filled in from reference TRBV13 and TRBJ2-1): AAGVIQSPRHLIKEKRETATLKCYPIPRHDTVYWYQQGPGQDPQFLISFYEKMQSDKGSIPDRFSAQQFSDYHSELNMSSLELGDSALYFCASSGSSGPSYNEQFFGPGTRLTVL.

The chain has TRBV6-6 and TRBJ1-5; D is undetermined. Trimming shortened V by 10 bases and J by 6 bases, and 7 bases separated the two germline ends. Germline V gives CDR1 MNHNY, CDR2 SVGAGI (reference sequence). The CDR3 length is 10 residues. CDR3 region: CATGSQPQHF. The CDR3 DNA is TGTGCCACCGGGAGTCAGCCCCAGCATTTT.

The J gene is TRBJ2-5, the V gene TRBV7-2, with 9 bases fitting TRBD1. CDR1 and CDR2 (germline): SGHTA, FQGNSA. CDR3 length: 15 amino acids. The J segment lost 5 bases and the V segment lost 2 bases, leaving 6 bases of the junction unmatched. CDR3 sequence: CASSLSRTGEETQYF. CDR3 nucleotide sequence: TGTGCCAGCAGCTTAAGCCGGACAGGGGAGGAGACCCAGTACTTC.

The rearrangement joins TRBV27 to TRBJ2-1, with 7 positions matching TRBD1. V shed 2 bases and J 7 bases; nucleotides not matched to a gene: 5. The CDR3 has 14 residues. CDR1 MNHEY and CDR2 SMNVEV come from the germline V gene (reference sequence). The CDR3 here is CASSLGDSRNEQFF. The CDR3 coding sequence is TGTGCCAGCAGTTTAGGGGACAGTAGGAATGAGCAGTTCTTC.

V and J are TRBV7-9 and TRBJ2-5; 9 bases align to TRBD2. The end of the DNA aligns better with TRBJ2-1, so the J call may be wrong. The CDR3 totals 15 residues. Germline V gene lookup returns CDR1 SEHNR and CDR2 FQNEAQ (reference sequence). The DNA of the CDR3 is TGTGCCAGCAGCTCCATAGGCGGGGGGGCCGATGAGCAGTTCTTC. This translates into CASSSIGGGADEQFF.

This clonotype appeared a single time. The V and J genes are TRBV4-3 and TRBJ2-5, with TRBD1 matching 8 bases. The J call may be wrong; the DNA end is better matched by TRBJ2-7. Germline assignment: CDR1 LGHNA and CDR2 YSLEER. CDR3 length equals 17 residues. The chain's CDR3 is CASSQDLPLTGAYEQYF. CDR3 in DNA: TGCGCCAGCAGCCAAGATCTTCCTTTGACAGGGGCCTACGAGCAGTACTTC.